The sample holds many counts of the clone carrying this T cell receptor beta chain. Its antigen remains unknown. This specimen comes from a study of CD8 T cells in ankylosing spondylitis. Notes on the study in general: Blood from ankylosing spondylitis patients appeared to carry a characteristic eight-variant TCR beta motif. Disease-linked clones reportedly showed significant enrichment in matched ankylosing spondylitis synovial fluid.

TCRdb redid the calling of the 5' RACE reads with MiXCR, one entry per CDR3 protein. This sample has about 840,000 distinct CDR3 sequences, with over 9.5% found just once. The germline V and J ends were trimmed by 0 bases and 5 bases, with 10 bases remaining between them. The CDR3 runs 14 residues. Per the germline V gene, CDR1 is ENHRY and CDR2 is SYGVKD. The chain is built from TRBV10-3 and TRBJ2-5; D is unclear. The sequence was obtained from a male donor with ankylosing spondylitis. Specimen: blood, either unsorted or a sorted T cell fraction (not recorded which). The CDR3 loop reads CAISESQAQETQYF. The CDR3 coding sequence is TGTGCCATCAGTGAGTCTCAGGCCCAGGAGACCCAGTACTTC.